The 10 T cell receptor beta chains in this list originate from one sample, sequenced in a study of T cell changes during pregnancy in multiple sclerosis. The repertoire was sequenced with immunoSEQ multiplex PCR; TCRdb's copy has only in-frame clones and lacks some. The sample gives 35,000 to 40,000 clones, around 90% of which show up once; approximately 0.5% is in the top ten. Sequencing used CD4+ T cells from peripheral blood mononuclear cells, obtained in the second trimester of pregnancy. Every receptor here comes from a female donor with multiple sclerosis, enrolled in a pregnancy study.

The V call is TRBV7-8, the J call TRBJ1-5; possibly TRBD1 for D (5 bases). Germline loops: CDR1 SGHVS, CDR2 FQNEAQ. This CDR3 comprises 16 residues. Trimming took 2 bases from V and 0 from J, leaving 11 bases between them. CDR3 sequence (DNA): TGTGCCAGCAGCTTAAATGGGGGGTATAGCAATCAGCCCCAGCATTTT. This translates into CASSLNGGYSNQPQHF.

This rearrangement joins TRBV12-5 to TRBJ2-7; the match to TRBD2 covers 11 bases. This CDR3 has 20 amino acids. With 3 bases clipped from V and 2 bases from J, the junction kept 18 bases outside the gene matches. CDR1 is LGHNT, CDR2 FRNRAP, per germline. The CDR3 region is CASGFPTDSYGTSGTYEQYF. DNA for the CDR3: TGTGCTAGTGGTTTCCCCACCGACAGCTACGGGACTAGCGGAACCTACGAGCAGTACTTC.

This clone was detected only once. For the CDR3, the DNA is TGTGCCAGCAGTTGGTGGGGGCGAACCGGGGAGCTGTTTTTT. This gives the protein CASSWWGRTGELFF. This chain links TRBV5-6 with TRBJ2-2, with D possibly being TRBD1 (6 bases). Germline-derived CDR1 and CDR2 are SGHDT and YYEEEE. V shed 5 bases and J shed 5 bases, with 13 bases lying between them. The CDR3 has 14 residues.

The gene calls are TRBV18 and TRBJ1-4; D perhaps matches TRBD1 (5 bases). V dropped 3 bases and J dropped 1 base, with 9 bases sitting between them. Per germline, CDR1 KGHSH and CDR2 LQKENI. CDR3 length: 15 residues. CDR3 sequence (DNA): TGTGCCAGCTCACCTGGGACTCTAACTAATGAAAAACTGTTTTTT. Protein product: CASSPGTLTNEKLFF.

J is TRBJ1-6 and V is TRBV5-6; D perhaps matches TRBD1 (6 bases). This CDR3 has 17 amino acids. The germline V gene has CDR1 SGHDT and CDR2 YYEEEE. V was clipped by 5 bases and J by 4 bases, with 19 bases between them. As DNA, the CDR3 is TGTGCCAGCAGTCCTCGGGTTCTACAGGGATATAATTCACCCCTCCACTTT. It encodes CASSPRVLQGYNSPLHF.

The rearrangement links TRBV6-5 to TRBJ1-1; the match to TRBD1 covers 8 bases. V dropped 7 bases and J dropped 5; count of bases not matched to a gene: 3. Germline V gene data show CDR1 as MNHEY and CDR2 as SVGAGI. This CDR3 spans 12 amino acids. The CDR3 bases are TGTGCCAGCAACAGGGGGGGGACTGAAGCTTTCTTT. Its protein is CASNRGGTEAFF.

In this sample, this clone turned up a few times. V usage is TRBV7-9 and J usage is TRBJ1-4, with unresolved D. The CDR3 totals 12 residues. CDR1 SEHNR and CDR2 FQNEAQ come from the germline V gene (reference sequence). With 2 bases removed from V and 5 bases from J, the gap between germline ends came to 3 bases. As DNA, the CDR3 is TGTGCCAGCAGCTTACCGAATGAAAAACTGTTTTTT. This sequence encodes CASSLPNEKLFF.

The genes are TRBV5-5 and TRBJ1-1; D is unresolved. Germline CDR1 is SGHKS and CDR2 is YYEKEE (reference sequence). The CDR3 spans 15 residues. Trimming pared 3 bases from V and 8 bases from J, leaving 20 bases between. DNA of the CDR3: TGTGCCAGCAGCTCCATTCGTGGTCCCCAGGCCGAAGCTTTCTTT. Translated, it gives CASSSIRGPQAEAFF.

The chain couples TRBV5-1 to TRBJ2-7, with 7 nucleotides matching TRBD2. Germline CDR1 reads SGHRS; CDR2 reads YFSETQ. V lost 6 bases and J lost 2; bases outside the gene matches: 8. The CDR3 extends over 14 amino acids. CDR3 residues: CASNPGRDPYEQYF. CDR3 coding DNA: TGCGCCAGCAACCCGGGGAGGGACCCCTACGAGCAGTACTTC.

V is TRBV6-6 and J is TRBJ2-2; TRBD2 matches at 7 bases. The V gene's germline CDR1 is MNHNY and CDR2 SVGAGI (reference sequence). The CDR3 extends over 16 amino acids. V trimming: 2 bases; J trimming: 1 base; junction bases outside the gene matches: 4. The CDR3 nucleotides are TGTGCCAGCAGTTACCCTTCGGGGGGGAACACCGGGGAGCTGTTTTTT. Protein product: CASSYPSGGNTGELFF.